Given below is one T cell receptor (beta chain) in context. A far larger clone is one base from this, pointing to a likely read error. The data are from a study of circulating CD8 cells and anti-PD-1 response in melanoma. Each library started from approximately 14 ng of total RNA using the QIAseq Immune Repertoire TCR panel. TCRdb analysed the reads with MiXCR anew, one entry per CDR3 protein. The sample lists 300 to 350 distinct CDR3 sequences, 7.8% occurring once. From live CD3+CD8+TCRalphabeta+ cells, four PD-1 and/or TIGIT subsets were sorted. The germline gives CDR1 SGHDT, CDR2 YYEEEE. CDR3 length: 15 amino acids.

This chain links TRBV5-6 with TRBJ2-1, with TRBD1 matching 8 bases. The sequence was obtained from a human donor with melanoma. The source was CD8+ T cells from PBMCs, collected at baseline or after one month of anti-PD-1 therapy (not recorded which). Written as DNA, the CDR3 is TGTGCCAGTAGTGCCCCAGGGGGCACCAACAATGGGCAGTTCTTC. This gives the protein CASSAPGGTNNGQFF.